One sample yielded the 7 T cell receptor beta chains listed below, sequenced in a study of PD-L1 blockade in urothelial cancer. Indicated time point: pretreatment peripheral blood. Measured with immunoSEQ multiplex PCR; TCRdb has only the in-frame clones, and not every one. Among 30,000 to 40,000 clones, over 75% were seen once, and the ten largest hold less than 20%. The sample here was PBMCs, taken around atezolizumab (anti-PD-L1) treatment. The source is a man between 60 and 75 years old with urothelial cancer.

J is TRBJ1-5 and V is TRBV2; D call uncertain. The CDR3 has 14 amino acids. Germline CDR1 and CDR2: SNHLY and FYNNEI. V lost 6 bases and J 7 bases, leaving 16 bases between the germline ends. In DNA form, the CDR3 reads TGTGCCAGCAGCCCAGACCCGCGAGGGCAGCCCCAGCATTTT. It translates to CASSPDPRGQPQHF.

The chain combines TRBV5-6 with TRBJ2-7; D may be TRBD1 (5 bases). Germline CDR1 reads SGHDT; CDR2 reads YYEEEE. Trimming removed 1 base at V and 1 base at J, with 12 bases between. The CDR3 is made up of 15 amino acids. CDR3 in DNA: TGTGCCAGCAGCTTGCTTGGACACCAATCCTACGAGCAGTACTTC. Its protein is CASSLLGHQSYEQYF.

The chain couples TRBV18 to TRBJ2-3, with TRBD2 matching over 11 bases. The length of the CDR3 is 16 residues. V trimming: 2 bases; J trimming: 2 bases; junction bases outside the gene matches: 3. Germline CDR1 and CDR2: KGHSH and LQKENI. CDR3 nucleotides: TGTGCCAGCTCACCAATGGGACTAGCGGCCACAGATACGCAGTATTTT. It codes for CASSPMGLAATDTQYF.

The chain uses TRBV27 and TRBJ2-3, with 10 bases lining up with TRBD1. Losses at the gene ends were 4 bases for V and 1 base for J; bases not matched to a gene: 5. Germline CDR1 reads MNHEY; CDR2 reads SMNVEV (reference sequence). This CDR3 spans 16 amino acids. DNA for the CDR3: TGTGCCAGCAGTTCGGACAGGGGGGACGGCACAGATACGCAGTATTTT. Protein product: CASSSDRGDGTDTQYF.

Here the CDR3 reads CASRGSGATYEQYF. The CDR3 nucleotides read TGTGCCAGCAGAGGTAGCGGGGCTACCTACGAGCAGTACTTC. The chain has TRBV7-9 and TRBJ2-7, with 8 bases that match TRBD2. This CDR3 spans 14 amino acids. Trimming at V came to 6 bases and at J to 2 bases, leaving 6 bases not matched to a gene. Germline V gene sequence: CDR1 SEHNR, CDR2 FQNEAQ (reference sequence).

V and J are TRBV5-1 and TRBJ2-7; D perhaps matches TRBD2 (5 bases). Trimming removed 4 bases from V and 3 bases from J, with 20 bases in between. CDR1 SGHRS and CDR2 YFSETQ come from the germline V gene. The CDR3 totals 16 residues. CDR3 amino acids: CASSGSFRGTGYEQYF. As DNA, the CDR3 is TGCGCCAGCAGCGGATCCTTTCGGGGAACTGGCTACGAGCAGTACTTC.

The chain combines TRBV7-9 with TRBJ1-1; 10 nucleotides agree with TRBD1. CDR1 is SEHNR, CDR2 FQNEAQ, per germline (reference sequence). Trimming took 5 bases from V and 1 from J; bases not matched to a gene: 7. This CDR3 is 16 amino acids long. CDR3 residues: CASSMGTGATNTEAFF. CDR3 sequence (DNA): TGTGCCAGCAGCATGGGGACAGGGGCCACGAACACTGAAGCTTTCTTT.